This T cell receptor beta chain was captured in a study of blood T cell repertoires in COVID-19 (dated by TCRdb to the early 2020s). Regarding the research as a whole: Collaborator samples came from the United States, Italy and Spain and covered acute and convalescent phases of COVID-19. The material from the prospective study consisted of cDNA or gDNA derived from T cells, B-cell-depleted T cells, or PBMCs. Subjects who had been exposed to COVID-19, were actively infected with it, or had recovered from it provided the deeply sampled blood TCRbeta repertoires that made up the dataset. The repertoires were released in a freely available public database intended as a resource for research on the immune response to SARS-CoV-2. The samples were drawn from the first 160 participants of the ongoing ImmuneRACE study and from 1,254 subjects provided by 6 global collaborators. Sample metadata almost always included a de-identified subject ID, COVID-19 status, age in years and sex. HLA class I and class II types, where available, came from metadata supplied by the sample provider rather than from assay-based typing. What the work shows at the level of the full study, not this receptor alone: The amount of clinical and demographic metadata varied by source and participant and was provided uncurated.

TCRbeta CDR3 regions were amplified from genomic DNA using the immunoSEQ Assay, a bias-controlled multiplex PCR. As for the original processing: The number of nucleated cells in each sample was estimated from the amplification of reference gene primers within the assay. To quantify the absolute abundance of each unique TCRbeta CDR3 rearrangement, sequence reads were collapsed and filtered. For each sample, productive Simpson clonality was calculated as the square root of Simpson's diversity index over productive rearrangements. Here the immuneACCESS table is served through TCRdb, limited to in-frame sequences with V and J called. Missing clones are a known gap in these copies; in checked studies unresolved V genes cover under half, and the rest lacks a known reason. For V, J and clone size, that table is used; D and trimming come from the DNA. Present in this sample are 110,000 or so clones, about four fifths of which were seen just once. The ten largest account for 7.5% to 10% of the sample.

This clone was counted only a few times. Its antigen remains unidentified. No much larger clone is present one base from it, and per-base qualities are unavailable. The collaborating institutions used their own protocols to collect whole blood in K2EDTA tubes. For TCRbeta analysis, collaborators shipped samples in one of three forms: frozen whole blood, isolated PBMCs, or DNA extracted from either of those sample types. Based on the germline V gene, the CDR1 and CDR2 sequences are LGHNA and YSLEER. From the cysteine up to the phenylalanine, the CDR3 has a length of 15 residues. Only the CDR3 part of the read is kept: 45 bases, read in frame from the first base. V sheds 0 bases and J sheds 7 bases, leaving 12 bases between their ends.

The origin of this receptor is a woman in her thirties or forties with acute or convalescent COVID-19. The chain is encoded by TRBV4-3 joined to TRBJ1-4; the D gene lacks a confident call. Sample: peripheral blood. The CDR3 loop reads CASSQEGRPSEKLFF. The DNA sequence reads TGCGCCAGCAGCCAAGAAGGGAGGCCGAGTGAAAAACTGTTTTTT.